What follows are 27 T cell receptor beta chains derived from one specimen sequenced in a study of T cell repertoires in cytomegalovirus infection. TCRdb passed the reads through MiXCR, listing each CDR3 protein once. The table has some 400,000 distinct CDR3 sequences, around a sixth seen once. Input material: PBMCs. These receptors came from a human donor in good health (CMV status not recorded). Some clones in this sample may be carry-over from other donors' samples.

In this sample, this clonotype turned up many times. CDR3 coding DNA: TGTGCCAGCACCCGACAGACAGGGTTTATGAACACTGAAGCTTTCTTT. It translates to CASTRQTGFMNTEAFF. The genes are TRBV7-2 and TRBJ1-1; 7 bases are a match to TRBD1. In germline, CDR1 is SGHTA, CDR2 FQGNSA. The length of the CDR3 is 16 residues. With 7 bases clipped from V and 0 bases from J, the junction kept 11 bases outside the gene matches.

The gene calls are TRBV2 and TRBJ2-5, with D possibly being TRBD1 or TRBD2 (5 bases each). Germline-derived CDR1 and CDR2 are SNHLY and FYNNEI. V lost 4 bases to trimming and J lost 5 bases, with 8 bases between them. The CDR3 has 12 amino acids. CDR3 residues: CASSVRGETQYF. DNA of the CDR3: TGTGCCAGCAGTGTGAGGGGTGAGACCCAGTACTTC.

This clonotype was observed many times. The chain uses TRBV28 and TRBJ2-5; D is perhaps TRBD2 (6 bases). This CDR3 spans 15 amino acids. V dropped 3 bases and J dropped 4 bases, with 15 bases sitting between them. Germline lookup yields CDR1 MDHEN and CDR2 SYDVKM. CDR3 bases: TGTGCCAGCAGTTTTACGACTAGTGGATCAGAGACCCAGTACTTC. This encodes CASSFTTSGSETQYF. The entire variable domain, with the rest obtained from reference TRBV28 and TRBJ2-5, is as follows: DVKVTQSSRYLVKRTGEKVFLECVQDMDHENMFWYRQDPGLGLRLIYFSYDVKMKEKGDIPEGYSVSREKKERFSLILESASTNQTSMYLCASSFTTSGSETQYFGPGTRLLVL.

The CDR3 DNA follows: TGTGCCAGCGGCAGACAGGCTGAAGCTTTCTTT. This encodes CASGRQAEAFF. The gene calls are TRBV6-2 or TRBV6-3 and TRBJ1-1; TRBD1 is a possible D gene (6 bases). V was pared by 8 bases and J by 6 bases, with 10 bases between. This CDR3 spans 11 amino acids. From germline, CDR1 is MNHEY and CDR2 SVGEGT.

The chain recombines TRBV6-2 or TRBV6-3 with TRBJ2-1; 8 positions agree with TRBD2. Germline V gene sequence: CDR1 MNHEY, CDR2 SVGEGT. Trimming cost V 4 bases and J 11 bases; bases outside gene matches: 16. CDR3 size: 16 residues. This CDR3 is CASSSQRERLGYQQFF. DNA for the CDR3: TGTGCCAGCAGTTCCCAGCGGGAGAGGCTGGGATATCAGCAGTTCTTC.

The V call is TRBV5-5, the J call TRBJ1-1; D is possibly TRBD1 (6 bases). V shed 4 bases and J shed 3 bases, with 10 bases lying between them. This CDR3 is built from 13 residues. CDR1 and CDR2 (germline): SGHKS, YYEKEE (reference sequence). This CDR3 reads CASSQGLYTEAFF. CDR3 DNA: TGTGCCAGCAGCCAGGGGTTGTACACTGAAGCTTTCTTT. The whole variable domain, filled in from reference TRBV5-5 and TRBJ1-1, reads DAGVTQSPTHLIKTRGQQVTLRCSPISGHKSVSWYQQVLGQGPQFIFQYYEKEERGRGNFPDRFSARQFPNYSSELNVNALLLGDSALYLCASSQGLYTEAFFGQGTRLTVV.

The table lists this clonotype with a few counts. The V gene is TRBV29-1, the J gene TRBJ2-1, with D possibly TRBD2 on 7 matching bases. V shed 6 bases and J shed 0 bases, with 15 bases lying between them. This CDR3 contains 15 residues. The germline V gene has CDR1 SQVTM and CDR2 ANQGSEA. DNA for the CDR3: TGCAGCGTCCGGGGGGACAAGGACTCCTACAATGAGCAGTTCTTC. It encodes CSVRGDKDSYNEQFF.

This clonotype came up many times. This sequence joins TRBV12-3 or TRBV12-4 and TRBJ1-5; the D is unclear. Trimming stripped 3 bases from V and 6 bases from J, with 9 bases between. The CDR3 is made up of 13 amino acids. CDR3 amino acids: CASSFNNLQPQHF. For the CDR3, the DNA is TGTGCCAGCAGTTTTAACAACCTTCAGCCCCAGCATTTT.

This clonotype appeared a few times. The chain employs TRBV6-1 and TRBJ2-5; 9 bases are a match to TRBD2. Trimming cost V 5 bases and J 2 bases; bases outside gene matches: 12. There are 17 residues in the CDR3. CDR1 and CDR2 (germline): MNHNS, SASEGT. This CDR3 is CASSYWSSGELQETQYF. In DNA, the CDR3 is TGTGCCAGCAGTTATTGGTCTAGCGGGGAGTTACAAGAGACCCAGTACTTC.

The chain couples TRBV4-2 to TRBJ1-5; D not resolved. Germline V gene data show CDR1 as LGHNA and CDR2 as YNFKEQ. The CDR3 runs to 16 residues. V gave up 1 base and J gave up 0 bases, with 10 bases separating them. The chain's CDR3 is CASSQVSRYSNQPQHF. CDR3 nucleotides: TGTGCCAGCAGCCAAGTTTCACGATATAGCAATCAGCCCCAGCATTTT.

The rearrangement joins TRBV18 to TRBJ1-6, with TRBD1 matching over 9 bases. V was pared by 2 bases and J by 10 bases, with 3 bases of the junction left unmatched. Germline CDR1 and CDR2: KGHSH and LQKENI. This CDR3 contains 14 residues. The CDR3 DNA reads as TGTGCCAGCTCACCAGAGGGACAGGGCTCACCCCTCCACTTT. Its translation is CASSPEGQGSPLHF.

In this sample, this clonotype turned up many times. This chain connects TRBV7-2 to TRBJ2-5; TRBD2 agrees at 13 bases. The CDR3 has 16 residues. V shed 1 base, J shed 5 bases, and the junction held 4 bases outside the gene matches. Per the germline V gene, CDR1 is SGHTA and CDR2 is FQGNSA. The DNA for the CDR3 is TGTGCCAGCAGCTTAGTCGGACTAGCGGGAGTGGAGACCCAGTACTTC. This translates into CASSLVGLAGVETQYF.

This clonotype was recorded at least ten times. The chain is built from TRBV7-2 and TRBJ2-3; TRBD2 matches at 9 bases. This CDR3 contains 17 residues. CDR1 and CDR2 from the germline V gene are SGHTA and FQGNSA. Unmatched junction bases numbered 6, after V lost 0 bases and J lost 2 bases. CDR3 nucleotide sequence: TGTGCCAGCAGCTTAGCGCGGAGCGGGGGGTCCACAGATACGCAGTATTTT. Translated: CASSLARSGGSTDTQYF.

This clonotype was observed a few times. V usage is TRBV19 and J usage is TRBJ2-3; D is unresolved. CDR1 LNHDA and CDR2 SQIVND come from the germline V gene (reference sequence). The V gene lost 5 bases and the J gene lost 8 bases, with 14 bases spanning the gap. This CDR3 is built from 13 residues. The CDR3 DNA reads TGTGCCAGTAGTCCGGCCCCGGCCGGTACGCAGTATTTT. Residues: CASSPAPAGTQYF.

This clonotype occurred a few times. The rearrangement links TRBV7-2 to TRBJ2-7; D tentatively reads TRBD1 or TRBD2 (5 bases each). Germline V gives CDR1 SGHTA, CDR2 FQGNSA. The CDR3 is 15 amino acids. V was shortened by 4 bases and J by 3 bases, with 16 bases between the two germline ends. CDR3 residues: CASSSSRDASYEQYF. The CDR3 DNA reads as TGTGCCAGCAGCTCCAGCCGGGACGCAAGCTACGAGCAGTACTTC.

This clonotype was observed at least ten times. The rearrangement links TRBV7-2 to TRBJ2-7, with TRBD1 as a possible D gene (5 bases). CDR3 length: 14 amino acids. In germline, CDR1 is SGHTA, CDR2 FQGNSA. V lost 4 bases, J lost 5 bases, and 15 bases lay in between. The CDR3 coding sequence is TGTGCCAGCAGCTACAGACAGTTTTCCGACGAGCAGTACTTC. Translation: CASSYRQFSDEQYF.

The gene calls are TRBV12-3 or TRBV12-4 and TRBJ1-2; the D gene is possibly TRBD1 (5 bases). The V end lost 4 bases, the J end lost 5 bases, and 8 bases lay between the germline ends. The CDR3 loop spans 12 amino acids. In DNA, the CDR3 is TGTGCCAGCAGTTCGACAGTTTATGGCTACACCTTC. This codes for CASSSTVYGYTF.

This clonotype was detected many times. The V gene is TRBV7-9, the J gene TRBJ1-2; no firm D call. Germline assignment: CDR1 SEHNR and CDR2 FQNEAQ (reference sequence). This CDR3 spans 15 amino acids. V was trimmed by 2 bases and J by 4 bases, leaving 14 bases between them. This CDR3 reads CASSLSAVQGYGYTF. CDR3 bases: TGTGCCAGCAGCTTATCCGCCGTTCAAGGCTATGGCTACACCTTC.

This clonotype occurred a few times. The CDR3 DNA reads as TGTGCCAGCAGCCAAGTCGGGGACAGGCCACATCAGCCCCAGCATTTT. Translation: CASSQVGDRPHQPQHF. The rearrangement uses TRBV14 and TRBJ1-5, with 8 bases fitting TRBD1. V lost 1 base and J lost 5; bases outside the gene matches: 7. Germline values: CDR1 SGHDN, CDR2 FVKESK. The CDR3 runs to 16 residues.

The sample holds a few counts of this clonotype. The rearrangement uses TRBV4-1 and TRBJ1-4; 10 bases fit TRBD1. Germline CDR1 and CDR2: MGHRA and YSYEKL. V dropped 4 bases and J dropped 0; count of bases not matched to a gene: 5. The CDR3 contains 17 residues. The CDR3: CASSPRDRGSTNEKLFF. CDR3 bases: TGCGCCAGCAGCCCCCGGGACAGGGGTTCAACTAATGAAAAACTGTTTTTT.

The V gene is TRBV23-1, the J gene TRBJ2-7; tentative D call: TRBD2 (6 bases). TRBV23-1 is labeled an ORF, and its function is uncertain. CDR3 length: 13 amino acids. The V end was cut by 4 bases, the J end by 3 bases, with 10 bases between. The CDR3 region is CASSRGLNYEQYF. The CDR3 nucleotides are TGCGCCAGCAGTCGGGGACTTAACTACGAGCAGTACTTC.

CDR3 in amino acids: CAWRRDRAPAGANVLTF. Written as DNA, the CDR3 is TGTGCCTGGAGAAGGGACAGGGCTCCCGCTGGGGCCAACGTCCTGACTTTC. The chain employs TRBV30 and TRBJ2-6; 9 positions agree with TRBD1. The CDR3 sequence is 17 residues long. The germline V gene has CDR1 GTSNPN and CDR2 SVGIG (reference sequence). The ends lost 3 bases at V and 2 bases at J; junction bases unmatched: 8.

This clonotype was found a few times. This sequence joins TRBV29-1 and TRBJ1-1; D ambiguous. This CDR3 is 12 amino acids long. From germline, CDR1 is SQVTM and CDR2 ANQGSEA. V was shortened by 2 bases and J by 5 bases, with 9 bases between the two germline ends. CDR3 sequence reads: CSVENDPTEAFF. As DNA, the CDR3 is TGCAGCGTTGAAAACGATCCGACTGAAGCTTTCTTT.

This clonotype was found many times. This sequence joins TRBV28 and TRBJ1-5; tentatively, D is TRBD1 (5 bases). Trimming took 10 bases from V and 2 from J, leaving 12 bases between them. Looked up from germline, CDR1 is MDHEN and CDR2 is SYDVKM. The CDR3 totals 13 residues. In DNA form, the CDR3 reads TGTGCCACCCAGTGGGGGGGCAATCAGCCCCAGCATTTT. Translating it yields CATQWGGNQPQHF.

This clonotype was found many times. The chain links TRBV7-2 to TRBJ1-5; D is undetermined. Germline values: CDR1 SGHTA, CDR2 FQGNSA. V gave up 1 base and J gave up 4 bases, with 8 bases separating them. This CDR3 has 14 residues. CDR3 residues: CASSLGFANQPQHF. Here the CDR3 DNA reads TGTGCCAGCAGCTTAGGTTTCGCAAATCAGCCCCAGCATTTT.

This clonotype was counted only a few times. For the CDR3, the DNA is TGTGCCAGCAGCTTATGGGGGGAGCGTGAGCAGTTCTTC. It is translated as CASSLWGEREQFF. The rearrangement links TRBV13 to TRBJ2-1, with TRBD2 as a possible D gene (6 bases). From germline, CDR1 is PRHDT and CDR2 FYEKMQ (reference sequence). V lost 2 bases, J lost 9 bases, and 11 bases lay in between. The CDR3 runs to 13 residues.

The chain is built from TRBV7-8 and TRBJ1-2; D call uncertain. The CDR3 extends over 14 amino acids. Germline values: CDR1 SGHVS, CDR2 FQNEAQ. The V gene lost 5 bases and the J gene lost 2 bases, with 12 bases spanning the gap. The CDR3 loop is CASSEFTDNYGYTF. DNA of the CDR3: TGTGCCAGCAGCGAATTTACAGACAACTATGGCTACACCTTC.